One sample yielded the 10 T cell receptor beta chains listed below, sequenced in a study of blood T cell repertoires in COVID-19. Assay used: immunoSEQ multiplex PCR; TCRdb lists only in-frame clones, some missing. The top ten clones hold around 2% of a sample with approximately 210,000 clones, more than 80% of them seen once. Input material: peripheral blood. The source is a man in his thirties or forties who had recovered from COVID-19.

This chain links TRBV18 with TRBJ1-6; D not resolved. Germline CDR1 and CDR2: KGHSH and LQKENI. CDR3 length: 16 residues. Trimming left V 5 bases short and J 7 bases short, with 18 bases between. CDR3: CASSNQSRVWNSPLHF. The CDR3, as DNA: TGTGCCAGCTCAAATCAGTCGAGGGTCTGGAATTCACCCCTCCACTTT.

This clone has only a few counts. This chain joins TRBV7-6 and TRBJ2-3; D perhaps matches TRBD2 (5 bases). The germline V and J ends were trimmed by 2 bases and 0 bases, with 12 bases remaining between them. The CDR3 spans 16 residues. Looked up from germline, CDR1 is SGHVS and CDR2 is FNYEAQ. The CDR3 nucleotides are TGTGCCAGCAGCTTATATAGCGCCGATAGCACAGATACGCAGTATTTT. Its translation is CASSLYSADSTDTQYF. Using reference TRBV7-6 and TRBJ2-3 for the parts outside the CDR3, the full variable domain is GAGVSQSPRYKVTKRGQDVALRCDPISGHVSLYWYRQALGQGPEFLTYFNYEAQQDKSGLPNDRFSAERPEGSISTLTIQRTEQRDSAMYRCASSLYSADSTDTQYFGPGTRLTVL.

CDR3 DNA: TGCGCCAGCAGCCCCGGACAGGGAAGCAATCAGCCCCAGCATTTT. Its translation: CASSPGQGSNQPQHF. The chain employs TRBV5-1 and TRBJ1-5; 8 nucleotides line up with TRBD1. V lost 4 bases to trimming and J lost 1 base; unmatched junction nucleotides: 4. The CDR3 runs to 15 residues. The germline V gene has CDR1 SGHRS and CDR2 YFSETQ.

The rearrangement links TRBV15 to TRBJ2-1; 7 bases line up with TRBD1. Trimming at V came to 0 bases and at J to 9 bases, leaving 8 bases not matched to a gene. The CDR3 runs to 15 residues. CDR1 is LNHNV and CDR2 is YYDKDF in the germline V gene (reference sequence). The CDR3 nucleotides read TGTGCCACCAGCAGAGATATACGAGGGGGCAGTGAGCAGTTCTTC. Encoded protein: CATSRDIRGGSEQFF.

J is TRBJ1-1 and V is TRBV6-2 or TRBV6-3, with D possibly TRBD1 on 6 matching bases. CDR1 is MNHEY and CDR2 is SVGEGT in the germline V gene. The length of the CDR3 is 17 residues. V lost 3 bases and J 0 bases, leaving 17 bases between the germline ends. In DNA form, the CDR3 reads TGTGCCAGCAGTTATCTACAGGGAGAGGGGATGAACACTGAAGCTTTCTTT. Translating gives CASSYLQGEGMNTEAFF.

This sequence joins TRBV6-5 and TRBJ1-2, with D maybe TRBD1 (5 bases). The CDR3 extends over 13 amino acids. Trimming took 5 bases from V and 7 from J, leaving 14 bases between them. CDR1 is MNHEY, CDR2 SVGAGI, per germline. In DNA form, the CDR3 reads TGTGCCAGCAGTACCTCTACAGGTTTTGGCTACACCTTC. This gives the protein CASSTSTGFGYTF.

The chain recombines TRBV18 with TRBJ1-2, with a tentative D call TRBD1 (6 bases). Germline lookup yields CDR1 KGHSH and CDR2 LQKENI. With 3 bases removed from V and 8 bases from J, the gap between germline ends came to 22 bases. The CDR3 is 16 amino acids. The CDR3 DNA follows: TGTGCCAGCTCACCGTCCGTCGACAGGCGCGGTGGAGGCTACACCTTC. Its translation: CASSPSVDRRGGGYTF.

This sequence joins TRBV13 and TRBJ2-7, with D perhaps matching TRBD2 (6 bases). V was clipped by 5 bases and J by 6 bases, with 11 bases between them. CDR1 is PRHDT and CDR2 is FYEKMQ in the germline V gene (reference sequence). CDR3 size: 12 residues. CDR3 sequence: CASSPGGTEQYF. The CDR3 bases are TGTGCCAGCAGCCCCGGGGGTACCGAGCAGTACTTC. The full variable domain, with the rest looked up from reference TRBV13 and TRBJ2-7, is AAGVIQSPRHLIKEKRETATLKCYPIPRHDTVYWYQQGPGQDPQFLISFYEKMQSDKGSIPDRFSAQQFSDYHSELNMSSLELGDSALYFCASSPGGTEQYFGPGTRLTVT.

The chain combines TRBV6-5 with TRBJ1-2, with D hard to call. CDR3 length: 13 amino acids. Trimming stripped 10 bases from V and 5 bases from J, with 17 bases between. The germline gives CDR1 MNHEY, CDR2 SVGAGI. This CDR3 reads CAITRGIGYGYTF. The CDR3 DNA reads as TGTGCCATCACCAGAGGGATTGGGTATGGCTACACCTTC.

This chain links TRBV30 with TRBJ2-7; TRBD1 aligns across 7 bases. V lost 0 bases to trimming and J lost 2 bases; unmatched junction nucleotides: 4. Looked up from germline, CDR1 is GTSNPN and CDR2 is SVGIG (reference sequence). This CDR3 has 14 residues. The CDR3 sequence: CAWSVGTGAYEQYF. The CDR3 DNA sequence: TGTGCCTGGAGTGTAGGAACAGGGGCCTACGAGCAGTACTTC.